The 23 T cell receptor beta chains below all came from one sample that was sequenced in a study of CD8+ T cells in alopecia areata. Extraction and reverse transcription of RNA yielded cDNA as the sequencing template. Sequencing was performed with immunoSEQ multiplex PCR; in TCRdb, only in-frame clones are kept and a portion is missing. The sample has around 130,000 clones, 58% seen once. This specimen consisted of CD4+ T cells sorted from blood, obtained at week 0. The receptors derive from a human donor with alopecia areata.

The chain is built from TRBV19 and TRBJ2-5; 7 bases are a match to TRBD1. Germline CDR1 reads LNHDA; CDR2 reads SQIVND (reference sequence). This CDR3 has 13 residues. V lost 5 bases and J lost 3; bases outside the gene matches: 3. The DNA of the CDR3 is TGTGCCAGTAGTCTCGGGACAGAAGAGACCCAGTACTTC. As protein: CASSLGTEETQYF.

The chain is built from TRBV4-1 and TRBJ1-1; perhaps TRBD1 as D (6 bases). The length of the CDR3 is 14 residues. Trimming left V 3 bases short and J 10 bases short, with 18 bases between. Germline assignment: CDR1 MGHRA and CDR2 YSYEKL. The CDR3 sequence: CASSHLGHSPRAFF. The CDR3 region has the DNA TGCGCCAGCAGCCATCTGGGACACAGCCCCCGAGCTTTCTTT.

Here the CDR3 reads CATRPPGGSYGYTF. The CDR3, as DNA: TGTGCCACCCGCCCTCCAGGGGGTAGCTATGGCTACACCTTC. The J gene is TRBJ1-2, the V gene TRBV19, with TRBD1 matching over 7 bases. Trimming cost V 10 bases and J 4 bases; bases outside gene matches: 12. The germline V gene encodes CDR1 LNHDA and CDR2 SQIVND (reference sequence). The CDR3 is 14 amino acids.

The gene calls are TRBV10-3 and TRBJ1-1; a possible D gene is TRBD1 (6 bases). Trimming removed 6 bases at V and 4 bases at J, with 12 bases between. Germline V gene lookup returns CDR1 ENHRY and CDR2 SYGVKD. The CDR3 length is 13 residues. The CDR3 DNA sequence: TGTGCCATCAGAGGGGGGGTGGTCACTGAAGCTTTCTTT. As protein: CAIRGGVVTEAFF.

A few counts support this clone. The CDR3 loop reads CASSVGLAGQDEQFF. The CDR3 nucleotides are TGTGCCAGCAGCGTAGGTCTAGCGGGTCAAGATGAGCAGTTCTTC. The J gene is TRBJ2-1, the V gene TRBV9, with 8 bases that match TRBD2. Germline V gene lookup returns CDR1 SGDLS and CDR2 YYNGEE. V shed 0 bases and J 8 bases; nucleotides not matched to a gene: 7. The CDR3 extends over 15 amino acids.

The genes are TRBV5-1 and TRBJ2-1; 11 bases match TRBD2. Germline CDR1 and CDR2: SGHRS and YFSETQ. The CDR3 spans 16 residues. The V segment lost 3 bases and the J segment 2 bases; nucleotides outside the gene matches: 4. The DNA for the CDR3 is TGCGCCAGCAGCTCCAATAGCGGGGGGGCCTACAATGAGCAGTTCTTC. It codes for CASSSNSGGAYNEQFF.

The rearrangement joins TRBV5-1 to TRBJ1-5; tentatively, D is TRBD1 (5 bases). V was cut by 4 bases and J by 0 bases, with 11 bases left in between. Germline lookup yields CDR1 SGHRS and CDR2 YFSETQ. The CDR3 has 15 residues. CDR3 nucleotides: TGCGCCAGCAGCGAGGGGTTTCCTAGCAATCAGCCCCAGCATTTT. It translates to CASSEGFPSNQPQHF.

The chain recombines TRBV2 with TRBJ2-6; D not resolved. CDR3 length: 17 amino acids. Deletions cut 11 bases from V and 1 base from J, with 21 bases between. CDR1 and CDR2 (germline): SNHLY, FYNNEI. The CDR3 DNA reads TGTGCCGCGATCCCCGTGAGAAGTATATCTGGGGCCAACGTCCTGACTTTC. Encoded protein: CAAIPVRSISGANVLTF.

This chain connects TRBV6-6 to TRBJ2-5, with D possibly called TRBD1 or TRBD2 (5 bases each). The CDR3 length is 14 residues. The germline V and J ends were trimmed by 0 bases and 2 bases, with 7 bases remaining between them. In germline, CDR1 is MNHNY, CDR2 SVGAGI (reference sequence). CDR3 region: CASSYSRGQETQYF. CDR3 nucleotide sequence: TGTGCCAGCAGTTACTCGAGGGGTCAAGAGACCCAGTACTTC.

Regarding this clone: This CDR3 is also generated by other DNA sequences in the sample. The chain joins TRBV6-6 to TRBJ1-5, with D unclear. The CDR3 is made up of 14 amino acids. V gave up 5 bases and J gave up 0 bases, with 8 bases separating them. From germline, CDR1 is MNHNY and CDR2 SVGAGI (reference sequence). This CDR3 is CASSRTDSNQPQHF. The CDR3 bases are TGTGCCAGCAGTCGTACAGATAGCAATCAGCCCCAGCATTTT.

The chain joins TRBV5-1 to TRBJ1-2, with D possibly matching TRBD1 (6 bases). Germline lookup yields CDR1 SGHRS and CDR2 YFSETQ. The CDR3 extends over 18 amino acids. V was trimmed by 2 bases and J by 4 bases, leaving 24 bases between them. CDR3 nucleotide sequence: TGCGCCAGCAGCTTAACTGACAGGCCTCACGACCCAATCTATGGCTACACCTTC. Amino acids: CASSLTDRPHDPIYGYTF.

The J gene is TRBJ2-2, the V gene TRBV5-4; D perhaps matches TRBD2 (6 bases). The germline V gene encodes CDR1 SGHNT and CDR2 YYREEE (reference sequence). This CDR3 has 16 amino acids. Trimming removed 4 bases from V and 4 bases from J, with 17 bases in between. The CDR3 protein is CASSHPPGVGTGELFF. Written as DNA, the CDR3 is TGTGCCAGCAGCCACCCTCCGGGAGTCGGCACCGGGGAGCTGTTTTTT.

V and J are TRBV7-8 and TRBJ1-1; D call uncertain. This CDR3 has 12 amino acids. V was trimmed by 4 bases and J by 6 bases, leaving 9 bases between them. Looked up from germline, CDR1 is SGHVS and CDR2 is FQNEAQ. The CDR3 loop reads CASSSRAPEAFF. The CDR3 DNA reads as TGTGCCAGCAGCTCCCGAGCACCTGAAGCTTTCTTT.

This chain uses TRBV4-3 with TRBJ2-5; 10 nucleotides match TRBD2. The CDR3 is 17 residues long. The V and J ends lost 0 bases and 3 bases, in that order; junction bases with no gene match: 7. Germline lookup yields CDR1 LGHNA and CDR2 YSLEER. CDR3 nucleotide sequence: TGCGCCAGCAGCCAAGATTATGGCCTAGCGGGGGAAGAGACCCAGTACTTC. Translating gives CASSQDYGLAGEETQYF.

The chain carries TRBV7-2 and TRBJ1-1; possible D gene TRBD1, 6 bases. Germline V gene lookup returns CDR1 SGHTA and CDR2 FQGNSA. The CDR3 consists of 15 residues. With 5 bases removed from V and 4 bases from J, the gap between germline ends came to 17 bases. CDR3 sequence: CASSLAGGGSTEAFF. The DNA for the CDR3 is TGTGCCAGCAGCCTCGCCGGGGGCGGGAGCACTGAAGCTTTCTTT.

V gene TRBV7-2 combines with J gene TRBJ2-2; D is tentatively TRBD1 or TRBD2 (5 bases each). There are 15 residues in the CDR3. Germline assignment: CDR1 SGHTA and CDR2 FQGNSA. Deletions cut 5 bases from V and 3 bases from J, with 13 bases between. CDR3 region: CASSLVVGDTGELFF. The CDR3 bases are TGTGCCAGCAGCCTAGTGGTGGGGGACACCGGGGAGCTGTTTTTT.

This chain uses TRBV2 with TRBJ1-2; D call uncertain. Germline-derived CDR1 and CDR2 are SNHLY and FYNNEI. Trimming stripped 6 bases from V and 6 bases from J, with 14 bases between. There are 13 residues in the CDR3. CDR3 nucleotide sequence: TGTGCCAGCAGCTGGGAGAATTATGATGGCTACACCTTC. This codes for CASSWENYDGYTF.

The chain has TRBV27 and TRBJ1-2; TRBD1 might be the D (6 bases). This CDR3 spans 15 amino acids. V lost 4 bases to trimming and J lost 4 bases, with 16 bases between them. In germline, CDR1 is MNHEY, CDR2 SMNVEV (reference sequence). The CDR3 DNA reads as TGTGCCAGCAGTTCTCCCTTGGCGGGGGCCTATGGCTACACCTTC. Protein: CASSSPLAGAYGYTF.

The V gene is TRBV20-1, the J gene TRBJ1-2; D uncertain. This CDR3 has 11 residues. V was trimmed by 4 bases and J by 3 bases, leaving 6 bases between them. CDR1 is DFQATT and CDR2 is SNEGSKA in the germline V gene (reference sequence). As DNA, the CDR3 is TGCAGTGCTACGGTTCACTATGGCTACACCTTC. It specifies CSATVHYGYTF.

This clone has only a few counts. The chain uses TRBV18 and TRBJ2-7; tentatively, D is TRBD2 (6 bases). Trimming cost V 2 bases and J 6 bases, with 11 bases left between them. CDR3 length: 13 amino acids. Per germline, CDR1 KGHSH and CDR2 LQKENI. The CDR3 DNA reads as TGTGCCAGCTCACCAGCGGGATTCTCCGAGCAGTACTTC. It specifies CASSPAGFSEQYF.

This chain connects TRBV5-1 to TRBJ2-5; either TRBD1 or TRBD2 may supply D (5 bases each). This CDR3 is 13 amino acids long. Trimming removed 7 bases at V and 2 bases at J, with 12 bases between. CDR1 and CDR2 from the germline V gene are SGHRS and YFSETQ. The CDR3 DNA follows: TGCGCCAGCCGAGAGGGGCTTCAAGAGACCCAGTACTTC. This encodes CASREGLQETQYF.

The rearrangement uses TRBV15 and TRBJ1-5; possibly TRBD1 for D (5 bases). Germline V gene sequence: CDR1 LNHNV, CDR2 YYDKDF (reference sequence). Trimming pared 0 bases from V and 3 bases from J, leaving 9 bases between. This CDR3 is built from 15 residues. The CDR3 region is CATSREGETNQPQHF. The CDR3 DNA reads as TGTGCCACCAGCAGAGAGGGGGAGACCAATCAGCCCCAGCATTTT.

The chain recombines TRBV5-1 with TRBJ1-1; the D gene is possibly TRBD1 (6 bases). The V gene lost 0 bases and the J gene lost 3 bases, with 9 bases spanning the gap. This CDR3 is 14 amino acids long. Germline V lookup: CDR1 SGHRS, CDR2 YFSETQ. CDR3 residues: CASSLVGGDTEAFF. The DNA of the CDR3 is TGCGCCAGCAGCTTGGTAGGGGGGGACACTGAAGCTTTCTTT.